The clone carrying this T cell receptor (beta chain) was observed a few times. What it binds is unknown. The sample originates from a study of CD8+ T cells in alopecia areata. Study-wide context: Those treated were given oral tofacitinib at 5 to 10 mg twice daily. Tofacitinib exposure lasted 6 to 18 months, followed by 6 months off drug. Findings and limits, study-wide: Alopecia totalis/universalis scalp especially showed more expanded CD8+ clones than normal scalp. Scalp clonality dropped significantly under tofacitinib, as did expanded CD8+ top-100 clones.

Treatment of the sample: oral pan-JAK inhibitor, 5-10 mg twice daily. The authors extracted RNA and reverse transcribed it into cDNA as the sequencing template. This table comes from immunoSEQ multiplex PCR, and its TCRdb copy is limited to in-frame clones, with some not included. The sample shows roughly 100,000 clones, 85% to 90% of them seen only once. Germline-derived CDR1 and CDR2 are SGHNT and YYREEE (reference sequence). The CDR3 runs 17 residues. V shed 0 bases, J shed 4 bases, and the junction held 3 bases outside the gene matches. The chain has TRBV5-4 and TRBJ2-2, with 13 positions matching TRBD2. The sample in question was CD8+ T cells sorted from blood, obtained around week 31, from a patient treated with tofacitinib. The sequence came from a human donor with alopecia areata. The CDR3 reads CASSLGLAGGGTGELFF. CDR3 DNA: TGTGCCAGCAGCTTGGGACTAGCGGGAGGAGGCACCGGGGAGCTGTTTTTT.